This T cell receptor (beta chain) was recorded in a study of blood T cell repertoires in COVID-19 (dated by TCRdb to 2019 to 2021). A note on the overall study: Samples from collaborators originated in the United States, Italy and Spain and spanned both the acute and convalescent phases of COVID-19. A freely available public database, intended as a resource for researchers studying the immune response to SARS-CoV-2, is where the repertoires were released. Samples were obtained from the ongoing ImmuneRACE study (first 160 participants) and from some 1,200 subjects provided by 6 global collaborators. The dataset comprised deeply sampled blood TCRbeta repertoires from subjects exposed to, actively infected with, or recovered from COVID-19. The prospective study material was composed of cDNA or gDNA derived from T cells, B-cell-depleted T cells, or PBMCs. Where available, HLA class I and class II types were taken from metadata supplied by the sample provider and were not determined by assay-based typing. A de-identified subject ID, COVID-19 status, age in years and sex were almost always included in the sample metadata. Study-wide findings and limitations: Clinical and demographic metadata were provided uncurated, with the amount varying by source and participant.

TCRbeta CDR3 regions were amplified from genomic DNA using the immunoSEQ Assay, a bias-controlled multiplex PCR. The published analysis was carried out like this. Within the assay, amplification of reference gene primers was used to estimate how many nucleated cells each sample contained. Sequence reads were collapsed and filtered to measure the absolute abundance of every unique TCRbeta CDR3 rearrangement. For each sample, productive Simpson clonality was calculated as the square root of Simpson's diversity index over productive rearrangements. Held by TCRdb, this immuneACCESS table contains in-frame sequences only and omits some clones. Under half of the omission traces to an unresolved V gene where checked; the cause of the rest is unknown. Clone size and V and J calls were adopted from that table, with D and trimming inferred from the DNA. This sample comprises about 160,000 clones, about 85% of them detected only once. The leading ten clones occupy around 3.2% of the sample.

From a lookup of the germline V gene, CDR1 and CDR2 are SGHRS and YFSETQ. The CDR3 has 15 amino acids, counting the end cysteine and phenylalanine. The sequence is cut down to CDR3 DNA, 45 bases in frame from base 1. V trim: 4 bases; J trim: 3 bases; unmatched bases: 7. Concerning this clone: The antigen this receptor binds is unknown. No base quality information exists; no much larger clone differs at one position.

Each collaborating institution followed its own protocols to collect whole blood in K2EDTA tubes. For TCRbeta analysis, collaborators shipped samples as frozen whole blood, isolated PBMCs, or DNA extracted from either of those sample types. The receptor was derived from a human donor with acute or convalescent COVID-19. The donor label of this sample is uncertain. The specimen sequenced was peripheral blood. This chain is built from TRBV5-1 and TRBJ2-1; 7 nucleotides in the junction match TRBD2. The DNA sequence follows: TGCGCCAGCAGCGGGGGGGACTCCTTCTACAATGAGCAGTTCTTC. Its translation is CASSGGDSFYNEQFF. Beyond the CDR3, the reference TRBV5-1 and TRBJ2-1 genes provide the residues; the full variable domain reads: KAGVTQTPRYLIKTRGQQVTLSCSPISGHRSVSWYQQTPGQGLQFLFEYFSETQRNKGNFPGRFSGRQFSNSRSEMNVSTLELGDSALYLCASSGGDSFYNEQFFGPGTRLTVL.